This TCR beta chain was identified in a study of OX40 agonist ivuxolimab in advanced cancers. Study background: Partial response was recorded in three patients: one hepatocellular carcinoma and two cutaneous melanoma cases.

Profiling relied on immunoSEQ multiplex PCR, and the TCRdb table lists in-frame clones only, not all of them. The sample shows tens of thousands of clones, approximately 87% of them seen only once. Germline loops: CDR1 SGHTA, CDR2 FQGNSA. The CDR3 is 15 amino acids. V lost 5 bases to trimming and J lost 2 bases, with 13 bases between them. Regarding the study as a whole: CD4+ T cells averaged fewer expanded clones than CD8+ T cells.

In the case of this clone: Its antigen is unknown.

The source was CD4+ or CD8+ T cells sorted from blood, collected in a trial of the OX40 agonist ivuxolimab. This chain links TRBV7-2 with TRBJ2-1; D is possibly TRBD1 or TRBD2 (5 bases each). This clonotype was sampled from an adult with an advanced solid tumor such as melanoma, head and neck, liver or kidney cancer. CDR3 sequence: CASSEHGDPYNEQFF. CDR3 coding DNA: TGTGCCAGCAGCGAACACGGGGACCCCTACAATGAGCAGTTCTTC.